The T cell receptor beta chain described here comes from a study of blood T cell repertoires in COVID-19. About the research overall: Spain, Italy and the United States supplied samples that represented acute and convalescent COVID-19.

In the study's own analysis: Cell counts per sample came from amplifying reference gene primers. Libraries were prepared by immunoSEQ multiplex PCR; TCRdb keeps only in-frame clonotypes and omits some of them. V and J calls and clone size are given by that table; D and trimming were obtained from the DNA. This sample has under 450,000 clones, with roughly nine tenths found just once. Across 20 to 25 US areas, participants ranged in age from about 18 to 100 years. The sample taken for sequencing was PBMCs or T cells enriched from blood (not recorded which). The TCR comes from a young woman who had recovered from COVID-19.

The CDR3 nucleotides read TGTGCCAGCAGCTTAGACCCTAGCGGAATATACAATGAGCAGTTCTTC. Amino acids: CASSLDPSGIYNEQFF. This chain joins TRBV11-2 and TRBJ2-1; 7 bases match TRBD2. Germline V CDR1 and CDR2: SGHAT, FQNNGV. With V trimmed by 0 bases and J by 4 bases, 6 bases remained unmatched. The length of the CDR3 is 16 residues.